These 19 T cell receptor beta chains were sequenced from one sample in a study of blood T cell repertoires in COVID-19. The assay was immunoSEQ multiplex PCR, and TCRdb's table has in-frame clones only and misses some. The sample lists about 100,000 clones, about 86% occurring once. Material: peripheral blood. These receptors came from an older woman in a cohort sampled during active or convalescent COVID-19.

The rearrangement uses TRBV5-4 and TRBJ2-7, with a tentative D call TRBD2 (6 bases). Germline V gene lookup returns CDR1 SGHNT and CDR2 YYREEE (reference sequence). CDR3 length: 14 residues. The germline V and J ends were trimmed by 2 bases and 6 bases, with 15 bases remaining between them. The CDR3 nucleotides are TGTGCCAGCAGCTTAGGGACTGGGGTAGGCGAGCAGTACTTC. Amino acids: CASSLGTGVGEQYF.

The genes are TRBV5-1 and TRBJ2-7, with 11 nucleotides matching TRBD2. CDR1 is SGHRS and CDR2 is YFSETQ in the germline V gene. V gave up 4 bases and J gave up 6 bases; unmatched junction bases: 6. The CDR3 totals 14 residues. CDR3: CASSHGTSGSEQYF. For the CDR3, the DNA is TGCGCCAGCAGCCACGGGACTAGCGGAAGCGAGCAGTACTTC.

The gene calls are TRBV15 and TRBJ1-1, with no clear D. Germline V gene data show CDR1 as LNHNV and CDR2 as YYDKDF (reference sequence). Trimming removed 0 bases at V and 1 base at J, with 6 bases between. This CDR3 has 14 residues. The chain's CDR3 is CATSRDGRNTEAFF. CDR3 DNA: TGTGCCACCAGCAGAGATGGGAGGAACACTGAAGCTTTCTTT.

This rearrangement joins TRBV19 to TRBJ1-3, with unresolved D. Trimming stripped 7 bases from V and 0 bases from J, with 10 bases between. Germline V gives CDR1 LNHDA, CDR2 SQIVND (reference sequence). The CDR3 extends over 14 amino acids. The CDR3 DNA reads as TGTGCCAGTATCCCAACCTACTCTGGAAACACCATATATTTT. Its protein product is CASIPTYSGNTIYF.

This clone was recorded only once. V gene TRBV29-1 combines with J gene TRBJ2-5, with D possibly TRBD1 on 5 matching bases. V lost 5 bases, J lost 7 bases, and 17 bases lay in between. The CDR3 is made up of 13 amino acids. Germline V gene sequence: CDR1 SQVTM, CDR2 ANQGSEA. The CDR3 sequence is CSVLGARFGTQYF. DNA of the CDR3: TGCAGCGTTTTAGGGGCGAGGTTCGGGACCCAGTACTTC.

This chain connects TRBV28 to TRBJ2-5; tentatively, D is TRBD2 (7 bases). CDR3 length equals 10 residues. From germline, CDR1 is MDHEN and CDR2 SYDVKM. The CDR3: CPKGGETQYF. The CDR3 DNA reads TGTCCCAAGGGGGGGGAGACCCAGTACTTC.

This clone showed up just once. This chain links TRBV6-5 with TRBJ2-1; 8 bases align to TRBD2. CDR3 length: 15 amino acids. Trimming at V came to 6 bases and at J to 1 base, leaving 5 bases not matched to a gene. Germline CDR1 is MNHEY and CDR2 is SVGAGI. The CDR3 reads CASRGLGDSYNEQFF. The CDR3 nucleotides are TGTGCCAGCAGGGGACTAGGCGATTCCTACAATGAGCAGTTCTTC.

The rearrangement joins TRBV11-1 to TRBJ1-1; D gene ambiguous. Germline V gives CDR1 SGHAT, CDR2 FQDESV (reference sequence). This CDR3 region has 15 residues. V was clipped by 0 bases and J by 1 base, with 9 bases between them. The CDR3 sequence is CASSLAGLSNTEAFF. DNA for the CDR3: TGTGCCAGCAGCTTAGCCGGACTCTCGAACACTGAAGCTTTCTTT.

CDR3 loop: CASSSQGPANYGYTF. The CDR3 DNA is TGTGCCAGCAGCTCACAGGGGCCCGCTAACTATGGCTACACCTTC. The gene calls are TRBV7-3 and TRBJ1-2, with TRBD1 matching 7 bases. V lost 4 bases, J lost 0 bases, and 5 bases stayed unmatched. The CDR3 spans 15 residues. Germline assignment: CDR1 SGHTA and CDR2 FQGTGA.

V is TRBV6-6 and J is TRBJ2-7; 7 nucleotides match TRBD2. This CDR3 spans 15 amino acids. From germline, CDR1 is MNHNY and CDR2 SVGAGI (reference sequence). V dropped 7 bases and J dropped 4; count of bases not matched to a gene: 13. The CDR3 reads CASTPGLVGAYEQYF. CDR3 bases: TGTGCCAGCACCCCCGGACTAGTTGGGGCATACGAGCAGTACTTC.

The chain combines TRBV6-5 with TRBJ1-1, with D uncertain. V lost 4 bases and J 7 bases, leaving 19 bases between the germline ends. The CDR3 runs 15 residues. Germline CDR1 and CDR2: MNHEY and SVGAGI. The DNA of the CDR3 is TGTGCCAGCAGTTCCGATCGGACCTACGGGGATGAAGCTTTCTTT. Translation gives CASSSDRTYGDEAFF.

The chain is built from TRBV3-1 (or the pseudogene TRBV3-2) and TRBJ1-2, with D maybe TRBD1 (5 bases). The CDR3 consists of 14 residues. Germline V gene sequence: CDR1 LGHDT, CDR2 YNNKEL (reference sequence). V lost 0 bases and J lost 5, with 10 bases in between. CDR3 protein: CASSQESAGYGYTF. CDR3 bases: TGTGCCAGCAGCCAAGAGTCGGCAGGGTATGGCTACACCTTC.

The V gene is TRBV18, the J gene TRBJ2-3; a possible D gene is TRBD1 (6 bases). V was pared by 3 bases and J by 2 bases, with 12 bases between. Per germline, CDR1 KGHSH and CDR2 LQKENI. The CDR3 is 15 amino acids. The CDR3 nucleotides are TGTGCCAGCTCACCGGTGGCAGGGGTCACAGATACGCAGTATTTT. Residues: CASSPVAGVTDTQYF.

The chain couples TRBV5-1 to TRBJ2-6; 9 nucleotides match TRBD1. The CDR3 sequence is 16 residues long. Germline loops: CDR1 SGHRS, CDR2 YFSETQ. V was pared by 7 bases and J by 4 bases, with 9 bases of the junction left unmatched. This CDR3 is CASGPGQGVGANVLTF. Here the CDR3 DNA reads TGCGCCAGCGGCCCGGGACAGGGTGTCGGGGCCAACGTCCTGACTTTC.

The rearrangement links TRBV2 to TRBJ2-1; perhaps TRBD2 as D (5 bases). Germline assignment: CDR1 SNHLY and CDR2 FYNNEI. The CDR3 spans 15 residues. V lost 1 base to trimming and J lost 1 base, with 8 bases between them. The CDR3 here is CASSEGTVSYNEQFF. CDR3 DNA: TGTGCCAGCAGTGAAGGGACTGTATCCTACAATGAGCAGTTCTTC.

This chain links TRBV29-1 with TRBJ2-6; TRBD1 is a possible D gene (6 bases). The germline V and J ends were trimmed by 5 bases and 4 bases, with 12 bases remaining between them. The V gene's germline CDR1 is SQVTM and CDR2 ANQGSEA. The CDR3 runs 14 residues. The CDR3 DNA reads TGCAGCGTTCCCCAGGGGACCGGGGCCAACGTCCTGACTTTC. Translating gives CSVPQGTGANVLTF.

The chain recombines TRBV18 with TRBJ2-7, with 12 positions matching TRBD1. The J segment lost 4 bases and the V segment lost 2 bases, leaving 3 bases of the junction unmatched. This CDR3 has 15 amino acids. From germline, CDR1 is KGHSH and CDR2 LQKENI. The CDR3 sequence: CASSPGTGGKYEQYF. DNA for the CDR3: TGTGCCAGCTCACCAGGGACAGGGGGCAAGTACGAGCAGTACTTC.

This chain connects TRBV2 to TRBJ2-7; 7 bases align to TRBD2. Germline assignment: CDR1 SNHLY and CDR2 FYNNEI. The V segment lost 7 bases and the J segment 7 bases; nucleotides outside the gene matches: 13. The CDR3 covers 14 residues. CDR3 sequence reads: CASTPDGGSGEQYF. The CDR3 nucleotides read TGTGCCAGCACCCCCGACGGGGGGTCTGGGGAGCAGTACTTC.

This sequence joins TRBV28 and TRBJ1-2, with 8 positions matching TRBD1. Germline-derived CDR1 and CDR2 are MDHEN and SYDVKM. The CDR3 runs to 13 residues. V shed 5 bases, J shed 8 bases, and the junction held 7 bases outside the gene matches. The CDR3 loop reads CASSRTGGGGYTF. The CDR3 DNA reads TGTGCCAGCAGTAGAACAGGGGGGGGAGGCTACACCTTC.